The following is a TCR beta chain sequence with its context. Its specificity is unknown. This entry comes from a study of shared clonotypes between healthy human individuals. CDR3 size: 17 residues. The V end was cut by 5 bases, the J end by 0 bases, with 16 bases between. Germline CDR1 LNHDA, CDR2 SQIVND (reference sequence). Over several immunoSEQ plates, each subset's genomic DNA was distributed in even portions. Profiled with immunoSEQ multiplex PCR; TCRdb holds only in-frame clones, not every one. The sample shows some 2,400,000 clones, roughly 95% of them seen only once. The split of CD4+ cells yielded CD45RA+ naive and CD45RA-negative memory subsets. Findings of the study overall: All-four-donor shared clonotypes had higher generation probabilities than non-shared clonotypes did. Only blood was sampled, and tissue TCR repertoires likely differ from blood ones.

This sequence was found in a young man in good health. The sequenced material came from naive CD4+ T cells sorted from blood. Regarding subset: CD45RA+ positively selected. The rearrangement links TRBV19 to TRBJ2-2; D not certain. The DNA for the CDR3 is TGTGCCAGTAGTCCGTCCCGGGCCTCACCGAACACCGGGGAGCTGTTTTTT. Its protein is CASSPSRASPNTGELFF.